This T cell receptor beta chain was observed in a study of Tregs in tolerant kidney transplant recipients. The CDR3 sequence is 14 residues long. J gave up 2 bases and V 6 bases, and 7 bases lay outside the gene matches. CDR1 and CDR2 (germline): SQVTM, ANQGSEA. For this clone: Its matching antigen is unknown. The read halts 3 residues ahead of the CDR3 end, with the missing end drawn from the germline J gene.

Study-wide findings and caveats: Nucleotide sequences could not be compared across some patients' samples due to primer changes. Biological reproducibility was not directly addressed in this study.

Sequenced by immunoSEQ multiplex PCR; TCRdb stores in-frame clones only, minus some. In all, the sample yields 2,000 or so clones. Recipient PBMCs carried a CFSE label and met irradiated graft donor PBMCs for over five days before FACS sorting. The sequence was obtained from a human patient who received a combined kidney and bone marrow transplant. This chain uses TRBV29-1 with TRBJ2-1, with TRBD1 identical over 7 bases. This sample comprised CD4+ T cells from blood cultured with allogeneic cells, obtained before the transplant. Here the CDR3 reads CSVWDSGPYNEQFF. The covered CDR3 bases are TGCAGCGTATGGGACAGCGGTCCCTACAATGAG.